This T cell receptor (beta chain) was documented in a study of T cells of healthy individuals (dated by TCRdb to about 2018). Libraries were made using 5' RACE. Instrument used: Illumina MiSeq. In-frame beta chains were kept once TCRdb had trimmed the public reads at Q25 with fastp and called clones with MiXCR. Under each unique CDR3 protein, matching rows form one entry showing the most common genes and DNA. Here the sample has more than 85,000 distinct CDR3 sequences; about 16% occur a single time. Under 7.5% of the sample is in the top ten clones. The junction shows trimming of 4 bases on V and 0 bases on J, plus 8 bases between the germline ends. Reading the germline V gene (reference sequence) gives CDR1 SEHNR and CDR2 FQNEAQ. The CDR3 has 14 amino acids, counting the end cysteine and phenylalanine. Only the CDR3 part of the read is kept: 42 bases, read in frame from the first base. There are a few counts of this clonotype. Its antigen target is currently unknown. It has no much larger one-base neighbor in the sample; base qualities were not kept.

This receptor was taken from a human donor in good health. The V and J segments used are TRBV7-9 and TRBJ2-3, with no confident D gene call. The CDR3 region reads CASSSSRSTDTQYF. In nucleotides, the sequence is TGTGCCAGCAGCTCTTCACGAAGCACAGATACGCAGTATTTT.